The TCR beta chain under discussion was sequenced for a study of cytomegalovirus exposure and HLA in healthy donors. Study results and limitations: The study put under 200 TCR beta chains on its list as cytomegalovirus-associated. A later analysis associated under 20,000 TCR beta sequences with HLA alleles at a 0.05 false discovery rate.

In germline, CDR1 is MDHEN, CDR2 SYDVKM. Trimming took off 4 bases at V and 0 bases at J, with 24 bases between the two ends. CDR3 length: 19 amino acids. The PCR employed 60 Vbeta primers together with 13 Jbeta primers. Assay: immunoSEQ multiplex PCR; the TCRdb copy retains only in-frame clones and omits some. The profile shows approximately 150,000 clones, 78% of them singletons. Worth noting for this clone: Its antigen is not identified.

This chain links TRBV28 with TRBJ1-1; D unclear. This TCR derives from a female donor in good health and CMV-seronegative. The sequenced sample consisted of PBMCs. This CDR3 reads CASSSVIPRGSGMNTEAFF. CDR3 bases: TGTGCCAGCAGTTCTGTAATCCCACGGGGAAGCGGCATGAACACTGAAGCTTTCTTT.